This entry lists 5 T cell receptor beta chains sequenced from one sample in a study of blood T cell repertoires in COVID-19. Data came from immunoSEQ multiplex PCR; TCRdb stores just in-frame clones and leaves some out. In the table there are around 310,000 clones, 89% of which are singletons. Source material: PBMCs or T cells enriched from blood (not recorded which). These receptor sequences come from a woman aged 40-49 years who had recovered from COVID-19.

The chain uses TRBV4-1 and TRBJ1-2; the match to TRBD1 covers 8 bases. The CDR3 has 15 residues. The V gene's germline CDR1 is MGHRA and CDR2 YSYEKL. V gave up 1 base and J gave up 4 bases; unmatched junction bases: 5. The CDR3 sequence is CASSQVDRGAYGYTF. The CDR3, as DNA: TGCGCCAGCAGCCAAGTCGACAGGGGTGCCTATGGCTACACCTTC.

This sequence joins TRBV27 and TRBJ1-3, with a weak D call TRBD1 (6 bases). CDR1 and CDR2 from the germline V gene are MNHEY and SMNVEV (reference sequence). V was clipped by 8 bases and J by 3 bases, with 17 bases between them. The CDR3 length is 15 residues. CDR3 nucleotides: TGTGCCAGCCGTCGCGGGGGCGAGGTTGGAAACACCATATATTTT. It specifies CASRRGGEVGNTIYF.

CDR3 sequence: CASKASTYNSPLHF. CDR3 nucleotides: TGTGCCAGCAAAGCAAGCACTTATAATTCACCCCTCCACTTT. V is TRBV7-3 and J is TRBJ1-6; D is uncertain. Trimming removed 7 bases from V and 4 bases from J, with 11 bases in between. This CDR3 has 14 residues. The germline CDR1 and CDR2 sequences are SGHTA and FQGTGA. Supplemented by reference TRBV7-3 and TRBJ1-6, the full variable domain reads GAGVSQTPSNKVTEKGKYVELRCDPISGHTALYWYRQSLGQGPEFLIYFQGTGAADDSGLPNDRFFAVRPEGSVSTLKIQRTERGDSAVYLCASKASTYNSPLHFGNGTRLTVT.

As for this clone: The sample has other DNA sequences that encode this CDR3 too. The chain employs TRBV9 and TRBJ1-3, with D maybe TRBD1 (5 bases). The CDR3 runs 14 residues. Trimming removed 1 base from V and 2 bases from J, with 7 bases in between. Germline values: CDR1 SGDLS, CDR2 YYNGEE. The CDR3 protein is CASSVQGTGNTIYF. The CDR3 DNA follows: TGTGCCAGCAGCGTACAGGGCACTGGAAACACCATATATTTT.

The V gene is TRBV19, the J gene TRBJ2-3; tentative D call: TRBD1 (6 bases). V was pared by 7 bases and J by 1 base, with 12 bases between. This CDR3 spans 14 amino acids. Looked up from germline, CDR1 is LNHDA and CDR2 is SQIVND (reference sequence). The CDR3 reads CASKVTGGTDTQYF. CDR3 nucleotides: TGTGCCAGTAAAGTGACAGGAGGCACAGATACGCAGTATTTT.